This T cell receptor beta chain originates from a study of blood T cell repertoires in COVID-19. For the study at large: In each case, the material was cDNA or gDNA derived from T cells, B-cell-depleted T cells, or PBMCs.

The Seattle patients, enrolled during active infection, were followed longitudinally. Per the original data handling: Researchers report that nucleated cell counts were estimated from reference gene primer amplification. TCRdb's copy holds only in-frame clones and misses some; the assay was immunoSEQ multiplex PCR. V and J calls and clone size are given by that table; D and trimming were obtained from the DNA. The sample carries 200,000 to 300,000 clones, about 83% recorded once. CDR3 length equals 16 residues. Per the germline V gene, CDR1 is KGHSH and CDR2 is LQKENI. With 5 bases clipped from V and 1 base from J, the junction kept 10 bases outside the gene matches. This clone was picked up a small number of times.

This receptor was taken from a woman aged 80 or over with COVID-19, enrolled during active disease. Specimen: peripheral blood. The chain uses TRBV18 and TRBJ1-1, with 7 bases aligning to TRBD1. The DNA of the CDR3 is TGTGCCAGCTCATCAAGCACCGGGACAGCGAACACTGAAGCTTTCTTT. This codes for CASSSSTGTANTEAFF.